Listed here are 8 T cell receptor beta chains from one sample, sequenced in a study of blood T cell repertoires in COVID-19. Only in-frame clones appear in the TCRdb table, and some are missing; sequencing was by immunoSEQ multiplex PCR. The sample consists of roughly 69,000 clones, around nine tenths of them appearing once. Sequenced: peripheral blood. Receptors originate from a man in his fifties with active COVID-19.

The chain joins TRBV6-5 to TRBJ1-2, with D unresolved. The CDR3 has 15 residues. Germline assignment: CDR1 MNHEY and CDR2 SVGAGI. Trimming took off 4 bases at V and 0 bases at J, with 12 bases between the two ends. This CDR3 is CASSSDDIANYGYTF. The DNA of the CDR3 is TGTGCCAGCAGTTCCGACGACATTGCTAACTATGGCTACACCTTC.

DNA of the CDR3: TGTGCCAGCACCCGGACAGGGGTCTCTGGGGCCAACGTCCTGACTTTC. Protein sequence: CASTRTGVSGANVLTF. V gene TRBV27 combines with J gene TRBJ2-6; TRBD1 matches at 9 bases. Germline trimming cut 7 bases from V and 0 bases from J; bases unmatched to any gene: 4. The CDR3 has 16 residues. Germline CDR1 MNHEY, CDR2 SMNVEV (reference sequence). The complete variable domain, with remaining parts taken from reference TRBV27 and TRBJ2-6, reads EAQVTQNPRYLITVTGKKLTVTCSQNMNHEYMSWYRQDPGLGLRQIYYSMNVEVTDKGDVPEGYKVSRKEKRNFPLILESPSPNQTSLYFCASTRTGVSGANVLTFGAGSRLTVL.

The J gene is TRBJ2-1, the V gene TRBV2, with 12 bases aligning to TRBD2. The V segment lost 6 bases and the J segment 5 bases; nucleotides outside the gene matches: 5. The CDR3 is made up of 15 amino acids. CDR1 and CDR2 (germline): SNHLY, FYNNEI. The CDR3 here is CASRLAGGNNNEQFF. The CDR3, as DNA: TGTGCCAGCAGGCTAGCGGGAGGGAACAACAATGAGCAGTTCTTC.

This chain uses TRBV2 with TRBJ2-5; weak D call: TRBD1 (5 bases). V lost 5 bases and J 5 bases, leaving 12 bases between the germline ends. This CDR3 spans 13 amino acids. Germline CDR1 reads SNHLY; CDR2 reads FYNNEI. The CDR3 loop is CASSRIRVETQYF. The DNA of the CDR3 is TGTGCCAGCAGTCGAATCAGGGTTGAGACCCAGTACTTC.

The CDR3 reads CASSLTTNTEAFF. CDR3 in DNA: TGTGCCAGCAGCTTAACCACAAACACTGAAGCTTTCTTT. The chain carries TRBV7-3 and TRBJ1-1; D remains ambiguous. V was cut by 0 bases and J by 2 bases, with 4 bases left in between. The CDR3 consists of 13 residues. Per germline, CDR1 SGHTA and CDR2 FQGTGA.

The chain recombines TRBV24-1 with TRBJ2-1; 9 nucleotides align to TRBD2. The CDR3 is 16 amino acids. V shed 4 bases, J shed 4 bases, and the junction held 7 bases outside the gene matches. Per germline, CDR1 KGHDR and CDR2 SFDVKD. CDR3 sequence (DNA): TGTGCCACCAGTGACCTTGTAGCGGGGGAATACAATGAGCAGTTCTTC. Protein: CATSDLVAGEYNEQFF.

The chain has TRBV27 and TRBJ1-5; D is undetermined. The V gene lost 2 bases and the J gene lost 7 bases, with 9 bases spanning the gap. The V gene's germline CDR1 is MNHEY and CDR2 SMNVEV (reference sequence). The CDR3 is 13 amino acids. CDR3 DNA: TGTGCCAGCAGTTTAGCCGGAGGCCAGCCCCAGCATTTT. As protein: CASSLAGGQPQHF.

V usage is TRBV4-1 and J usage is TRBJ2-5; TRBD1 matches 9 bases. Per the germline V gene, CDR1 is MGHRA and CDR2 is YSYEKL. The CDR3 has 15 residues. The V gene end was trimmed by 3 bases and the J gene end by 5 bases; junction bases not matched to a gene: 7. In DNA, the CDR3 is TGCGCCAGCAGCCAGGGGACAGGGTGGAGGGAGACCCAGTACTTC. Translation gives CASSQGTGWRETQYF.